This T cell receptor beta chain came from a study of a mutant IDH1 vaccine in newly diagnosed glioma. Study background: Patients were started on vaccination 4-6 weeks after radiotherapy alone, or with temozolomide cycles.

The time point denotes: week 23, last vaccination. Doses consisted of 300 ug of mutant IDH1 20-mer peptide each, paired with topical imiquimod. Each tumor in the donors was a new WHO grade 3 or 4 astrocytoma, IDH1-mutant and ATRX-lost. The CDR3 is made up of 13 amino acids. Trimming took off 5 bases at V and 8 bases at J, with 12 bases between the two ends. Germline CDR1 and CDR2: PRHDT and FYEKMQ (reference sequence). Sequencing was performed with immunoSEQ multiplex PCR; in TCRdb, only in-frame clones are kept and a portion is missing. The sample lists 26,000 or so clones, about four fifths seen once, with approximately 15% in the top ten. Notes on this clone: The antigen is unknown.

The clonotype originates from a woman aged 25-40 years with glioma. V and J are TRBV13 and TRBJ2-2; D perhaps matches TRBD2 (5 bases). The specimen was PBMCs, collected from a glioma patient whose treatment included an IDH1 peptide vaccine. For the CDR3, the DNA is TGTGCCAGCAGCCACTTAGGCGGGGGGGAGCTGTTTTTT. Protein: CASSHLGGGELFF.